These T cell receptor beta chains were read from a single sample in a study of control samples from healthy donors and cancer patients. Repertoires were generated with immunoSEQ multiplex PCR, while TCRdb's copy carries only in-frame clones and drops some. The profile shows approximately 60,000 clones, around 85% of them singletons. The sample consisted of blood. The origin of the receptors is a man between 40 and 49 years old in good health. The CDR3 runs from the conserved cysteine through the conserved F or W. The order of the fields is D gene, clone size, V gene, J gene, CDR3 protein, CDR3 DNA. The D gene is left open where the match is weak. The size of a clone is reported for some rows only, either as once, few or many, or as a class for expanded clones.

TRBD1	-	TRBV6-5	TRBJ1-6	CASSYGTGGNSPLHF	TGTGCCAGCAGTTACGGAACAGGGGGCAATTCACCCCTCCACTTT
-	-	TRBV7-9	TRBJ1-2	CASSPGTGWLYTF	TGTGCCAGCAGCCCAGGGACGGGTTGGCTCTACACCTTC
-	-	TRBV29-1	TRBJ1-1	CSVWTLYSNTEAFF	TGCAGCGTTTGGACGCTTTATTCGAACACTGAAGCTTTCTTT
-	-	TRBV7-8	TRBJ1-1	CASSLGYGEASTEAFF	TGTGCCAGCAGCTTAGGTTACGGGGAAGCAAGCACTGAAGCTTTCTTT
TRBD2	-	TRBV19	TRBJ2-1	CASSEETSARSYNEQFF	TGTGCCAGTAGCGAGGAGACTAGCGCACGCTCCTACAATGAGCAGTTCTTC
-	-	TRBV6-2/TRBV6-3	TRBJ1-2	CASSYLDYGYTF	TGTGCCAGCAGTTATCTGGACTATGGCTACACCTTC
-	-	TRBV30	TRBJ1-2	CAWSPRSYGYTF	TGTGCCTGGAGTCCCAGATCCTATGGCTACACCTTC
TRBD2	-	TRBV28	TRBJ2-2	CASKTRPAGGLGELFF	TGTGCCAGCAAGACTAGGCCAGCGGGGGGCTTGGGGGAGCTGTTTTTT
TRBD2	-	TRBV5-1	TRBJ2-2	CASSGGLEAGELFF	TGCGCCAGCAGCGGGGGACTAGAGGCCGGGGAGCTGTTTTTT
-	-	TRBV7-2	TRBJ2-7	CASSSLGVSYEQYF	TGTGCCAGCAGCAGCTTGGGGGTCTCCTACGAGCAGTACTTC
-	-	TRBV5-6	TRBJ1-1	CASSLGRNTEAFF	TGTGCCAGCAGCTTGGGCAGGAACACTGAAGCTTTCTTT
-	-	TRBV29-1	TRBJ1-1	CSVHETDPEAFF	TGCAGCGTTCACGAGACAGACCCTGAAGCTTTCTTT
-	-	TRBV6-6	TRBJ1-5	CASSYPTGNQPQHF	TGTGCCAGCAGTTACCCGACAGGAAATCAGCCCCAGCATTTT
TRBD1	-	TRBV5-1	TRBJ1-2	CASSLETGGAGYGYTF	TGCGCCAGCAGCTTGGAAACAGGGGGCGCAGGTTATGGCTACACCTTC
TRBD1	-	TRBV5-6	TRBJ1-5	CASSSRQGSNQPQHF	TGTGCCAGCAGCTCCCGACAGGGAAGCAATCAGCCCCAGCATTTT
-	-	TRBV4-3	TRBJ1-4	CASSQDKGRHEKLFF	TGCGCCAGCAGCCAAGACAAGGGGCGTCATGAAAAACTGTTTTTT
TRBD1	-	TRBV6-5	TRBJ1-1	CASSKEMDREAFF	TGTGCCAGCAGCAAGGAAATGGACAGGGAGGCTTTCTTT
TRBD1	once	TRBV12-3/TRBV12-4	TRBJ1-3	CASRTGGGNTIYF	TGTGCCAGCAGGACAGGGGGGGGAAACACCATATATTTT
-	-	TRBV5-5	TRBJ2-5	CASSLVGPTAGETQYF	TGTGCCAGCAGCTTGGTAGGGCCGACCGCGGGAGAGACCCAGTACTTC
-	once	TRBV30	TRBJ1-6	CAWGQNNSPLHF	TGTGCCTGGGGACAGAATAATTCACCCCTCCACTTT
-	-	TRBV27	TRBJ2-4	CASIGFLKGENIQYF	TGTGCCAGCATCGGATTCCTTAAGGGGGAGAACATTCAGTACTTC
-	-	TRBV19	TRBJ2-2	CASSIGGGTGELFF	TGTGCCAGTAGTATAGGGGGCGGCACCGGGGAGCTGTTTTTT
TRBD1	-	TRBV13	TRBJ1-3	CASSPWTGDTPGNTIYF	TGTGCCAGCAGCCCCTGGACAGGCGATACGCCTGGAAACACCATATATTTT
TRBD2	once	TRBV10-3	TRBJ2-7	CAIRRENEQYF	TGTGCCATCAGGCGGGAGAACGAGCAGTACTTC
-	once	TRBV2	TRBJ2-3	CASSYESTDTQYF	TGTGCCAGCAGTTACGAAAGCACAGATACGCAGTATTTT
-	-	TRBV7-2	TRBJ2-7	CASSFSRDTYEQYF	TGTGCCAGCAGCTTCTCCCGAGACACTTACGAGCAGTACTTC
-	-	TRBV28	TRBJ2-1	CATLSAGRRNEQFF	TGTGCCACCCTCTCCGCGGGTAGGCGGAATGAGCAGTTCTTC
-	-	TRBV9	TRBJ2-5	CASSPIGRVRETQYF	TGTGCCAGCAGCCCCATAGGCCGGGTCCGAGAGACCCAGTACTTC
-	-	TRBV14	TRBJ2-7	CASSQDLSARGRYEQYF	TGTGCCAGCAGCCAAGATCTGTCGGCCAGGGGACGATACGAGCAGTACTTC
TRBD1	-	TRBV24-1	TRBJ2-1	CATSADRGIDNEQFF	TGTGCCACCAGTGCCGACAGGGGCATAGACAATGAGCAGTTCTTC
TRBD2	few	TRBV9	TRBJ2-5	CASSPISGDRETQYF	TGTGCCAGCAGCCCAATTAGCGGGGATCGCGAGACCCAGTACTTC
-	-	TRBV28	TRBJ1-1	CASTSQGRTEAFF	TGTGCCAGCACCTCACAGGGTAGAACTGAAGCTTTCTTT
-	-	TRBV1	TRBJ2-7	CTSSRRQGCSSYEQYF	TGCACCAGCAGCCGTAGACAGGGGTGTAGCTCCTACGAGCAGTACTTC